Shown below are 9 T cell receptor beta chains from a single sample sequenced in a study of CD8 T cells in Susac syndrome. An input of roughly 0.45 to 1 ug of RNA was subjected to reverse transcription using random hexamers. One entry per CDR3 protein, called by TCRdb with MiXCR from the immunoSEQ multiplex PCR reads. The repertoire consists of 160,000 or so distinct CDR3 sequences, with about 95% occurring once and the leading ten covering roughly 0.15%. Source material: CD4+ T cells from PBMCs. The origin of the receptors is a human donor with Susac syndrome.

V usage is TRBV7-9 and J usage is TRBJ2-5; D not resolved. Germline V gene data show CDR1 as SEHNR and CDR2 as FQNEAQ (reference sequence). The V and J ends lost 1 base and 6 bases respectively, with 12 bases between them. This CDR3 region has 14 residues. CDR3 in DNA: TGTGCCAGCAGCTTAGAGGATAGCAAGCAGACCCAGTACTTC. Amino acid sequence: CASSLEDSKQTQYF.

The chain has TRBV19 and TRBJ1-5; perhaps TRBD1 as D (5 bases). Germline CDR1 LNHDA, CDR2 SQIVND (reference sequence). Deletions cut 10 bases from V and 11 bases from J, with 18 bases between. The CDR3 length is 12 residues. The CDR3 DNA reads TGTGCCACCAGAGAAGGGGTGAGGACCCAGCATTTT. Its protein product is CATREGVRTQHF.

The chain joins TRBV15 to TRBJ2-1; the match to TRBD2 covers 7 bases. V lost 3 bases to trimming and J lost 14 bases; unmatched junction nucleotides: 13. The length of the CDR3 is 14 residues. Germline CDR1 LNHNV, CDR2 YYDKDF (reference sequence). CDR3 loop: CATSSQPGLPFEFF. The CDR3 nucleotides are TGTGCCACCAGCAGTCAACCGGGACTACCCTTTGAGTTCTTC.

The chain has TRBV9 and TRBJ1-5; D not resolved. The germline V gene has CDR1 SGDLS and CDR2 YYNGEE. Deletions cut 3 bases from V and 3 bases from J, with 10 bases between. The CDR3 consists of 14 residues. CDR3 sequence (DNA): TGTGCCAGCAGCGAGACGGGCCTCAATCAGCCCCAGCATTTT. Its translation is CASSETGLNQPQHF.

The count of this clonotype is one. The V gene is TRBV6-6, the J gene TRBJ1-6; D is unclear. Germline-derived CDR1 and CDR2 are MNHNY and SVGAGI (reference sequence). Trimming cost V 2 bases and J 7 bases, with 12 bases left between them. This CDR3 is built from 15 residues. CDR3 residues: CASSYVAAANSPLHF. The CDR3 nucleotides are TGTGCCAGCAGTTACGTTGCGGCAGCCAATTCACCCCTCCACTTT.

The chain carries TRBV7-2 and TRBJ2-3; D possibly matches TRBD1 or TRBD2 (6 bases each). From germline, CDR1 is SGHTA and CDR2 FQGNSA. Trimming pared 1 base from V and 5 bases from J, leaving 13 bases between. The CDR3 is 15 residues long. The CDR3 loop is CASSLVGGLGDTQYF. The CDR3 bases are TGTGCCAGCAGCTTAGTGGGGGGCCTGGGAGATACGCAGTATTTT. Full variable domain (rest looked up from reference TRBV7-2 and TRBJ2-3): GAGVSQSPSNKVTEKGKDVELRCDPISGHTALYWYRQSLGQGLEFLIYFQGNSAPDKSGLPSDRFSAERTGGSVSTLTIQRTQQEDSAVYLCASSLVGGLGDTQYFGPGTRLTVL.

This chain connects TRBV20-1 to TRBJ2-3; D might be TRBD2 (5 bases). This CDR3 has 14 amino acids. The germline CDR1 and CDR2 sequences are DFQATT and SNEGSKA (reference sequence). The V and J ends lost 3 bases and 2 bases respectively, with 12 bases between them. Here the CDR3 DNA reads TGCAGTGCTAGTCCCCTAGCCGACACAGATACGCAGTATTTT. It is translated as CSASPLADTDTQYF.

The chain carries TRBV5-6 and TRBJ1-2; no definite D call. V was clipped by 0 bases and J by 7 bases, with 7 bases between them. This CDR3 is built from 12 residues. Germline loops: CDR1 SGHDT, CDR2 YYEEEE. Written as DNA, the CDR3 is TGTGCCAGCAGCTTGGACCCGGGTGGCTACACCTTC. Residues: CASSLDPGGYTF.

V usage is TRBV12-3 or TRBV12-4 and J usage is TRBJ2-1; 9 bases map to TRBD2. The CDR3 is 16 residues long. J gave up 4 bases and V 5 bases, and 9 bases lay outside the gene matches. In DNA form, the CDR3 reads TGTGCCAGCAGTGCCCCCCCGGGACTAGCTTACAATGAGCAGTTCTTC. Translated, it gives CASSAPPGLAYNEQFF.